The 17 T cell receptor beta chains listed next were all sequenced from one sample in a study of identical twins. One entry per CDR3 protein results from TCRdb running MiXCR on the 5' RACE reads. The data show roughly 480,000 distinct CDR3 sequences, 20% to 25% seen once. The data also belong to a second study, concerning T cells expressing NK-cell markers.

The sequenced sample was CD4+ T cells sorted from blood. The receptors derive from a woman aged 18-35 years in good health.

The CDR3 sequence: CASSAKGTGDTEAFF. In DNA form, the CDR3 reads TGTGCCAGCAGCGCCAAGGGGACCGGGGACACTGAAGCTTTCTTT. The chain combines TRBV9 with TRBJ1-1; maybe TRBD1 (5 bases). This CDR3 has 15 amino acids. Germline V gives CDR1 SGDLS, CDR2 YYNGEE. Trimming cost V 3 bases and J 3 bases, with 15 bases left between them.

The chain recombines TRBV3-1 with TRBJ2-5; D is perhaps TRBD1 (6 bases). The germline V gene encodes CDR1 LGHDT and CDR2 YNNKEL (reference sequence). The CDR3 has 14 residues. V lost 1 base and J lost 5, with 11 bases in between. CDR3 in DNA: TGTGCCAGCAGCCAAGGACTGCAGGGGGAGACCCAGTACTTC. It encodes CASSQGLQGETQYF.

CDR3: CASSSPGEDQPQHF. CDR3 coding DNA: TGTGCCAGCAGTTCCCCAGGGGAGGATCAGCCCCAGCATTTT. This rearrangement joins TRBV6-5 to TRBJ1-5; D possibly corresponds to TRBD1 (6 bases). The CDR3 is 14 residues long. V lost 4 bases, J lost 5 bases, and 12 bases lay in between. The V gene's germline CDR1 is MNHEY and CDR2 SVGAGI.

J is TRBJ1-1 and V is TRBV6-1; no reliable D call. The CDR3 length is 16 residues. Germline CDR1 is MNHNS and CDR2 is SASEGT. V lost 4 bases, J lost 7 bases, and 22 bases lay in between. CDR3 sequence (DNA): TGTGCCAGCAGTGCCGTAGGTTCGAGGGCTCGGGGTGAAGCTTTCTTT. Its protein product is CASSAVGSRARGEAFF.

CDR3 DNA sequence: TGTGCCAGCAGTCCCGCCCGGGAGGGGGAGCAGTACTTC. Its translation: CASSPAREGEQYF. This chain uses TRBV12-3 or TRBV12-4 with TRBJ2-7, with 8 positions matching TRBD2. Germline trimming cut 5 bases from V and 7 bases from J; bases unmatched to any gene: 7. The CDR3 totals 13 residues.

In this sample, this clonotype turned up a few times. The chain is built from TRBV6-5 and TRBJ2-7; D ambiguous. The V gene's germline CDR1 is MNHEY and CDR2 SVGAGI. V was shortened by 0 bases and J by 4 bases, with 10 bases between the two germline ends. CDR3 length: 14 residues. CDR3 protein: CASSYSGLRYEQYF. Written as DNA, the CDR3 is TGTGCCAGCAGTTACTCAGGGTTGCGGTACGAGCAGTACTTC.

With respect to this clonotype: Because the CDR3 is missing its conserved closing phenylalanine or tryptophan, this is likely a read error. CDR3 nucleotide sequence: TGTGCCAGTAGCCCAGGATTACTCCACTACGAGCAGTACTAC. Translated, it gives CASSPGLLHYEQYY. This chain joins TRBV19 and TRBJ2-7; D is uncertain. This CDR3 comprises 14 residues. The germline CDR1 and CDR2 sequences are LNHDA and SQIVND (reference sequence). With 6 bases removed from V and 3 bases from J, the gap between germline ends came to 15 bases.

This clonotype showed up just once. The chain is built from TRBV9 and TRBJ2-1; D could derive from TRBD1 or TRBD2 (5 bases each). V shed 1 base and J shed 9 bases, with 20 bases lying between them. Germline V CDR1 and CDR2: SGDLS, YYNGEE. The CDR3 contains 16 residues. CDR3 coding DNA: TGTGCCAGCAGCGTAATCGGAGACGCCGGGGCTTTTGAGCAGTTCTTC. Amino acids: CASSVIGDAGAFEQFF.

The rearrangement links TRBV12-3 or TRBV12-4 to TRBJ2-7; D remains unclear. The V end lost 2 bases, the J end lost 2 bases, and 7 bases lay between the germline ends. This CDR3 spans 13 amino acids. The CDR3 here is CASSLMWTYEQYF. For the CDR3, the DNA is TGTGCCAGCAGTTTAATGTGGACCTACGAGCAGTACTTC.

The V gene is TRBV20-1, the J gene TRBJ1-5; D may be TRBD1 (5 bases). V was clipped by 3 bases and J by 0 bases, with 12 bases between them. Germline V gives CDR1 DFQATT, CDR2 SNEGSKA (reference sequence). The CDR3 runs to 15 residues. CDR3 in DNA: TGCAGTGCTAGCATGACAGCTTATAGCAATCAGCCCCAGCATTTT. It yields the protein CSASMTAYSNQPQHF.

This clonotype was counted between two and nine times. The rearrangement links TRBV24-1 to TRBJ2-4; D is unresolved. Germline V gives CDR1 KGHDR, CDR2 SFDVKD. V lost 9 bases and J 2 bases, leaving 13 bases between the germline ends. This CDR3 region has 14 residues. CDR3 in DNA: TGTGCCACCCCCATACCAGGTACCAAAAACATTCAGTACTTC. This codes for CATPIPGTKNIQYF.

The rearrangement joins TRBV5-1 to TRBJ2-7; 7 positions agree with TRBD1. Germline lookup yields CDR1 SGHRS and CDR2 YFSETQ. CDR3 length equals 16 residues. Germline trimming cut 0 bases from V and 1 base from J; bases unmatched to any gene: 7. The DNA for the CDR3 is TGCGCCAGCAGCTTGGAAGGCCTGACAGGGTCCTACGAGCAGTACTTC. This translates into CASSLEGLTGSYEQYF.

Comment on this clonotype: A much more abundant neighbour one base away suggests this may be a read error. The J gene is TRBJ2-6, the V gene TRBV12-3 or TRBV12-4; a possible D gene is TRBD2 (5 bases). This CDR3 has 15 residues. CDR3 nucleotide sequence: TGTGCCAGGAGTTTCCGAGGGTCTGGGGCCAACGTCCTGACTTTC. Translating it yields CARSFRGSGANVLTF.

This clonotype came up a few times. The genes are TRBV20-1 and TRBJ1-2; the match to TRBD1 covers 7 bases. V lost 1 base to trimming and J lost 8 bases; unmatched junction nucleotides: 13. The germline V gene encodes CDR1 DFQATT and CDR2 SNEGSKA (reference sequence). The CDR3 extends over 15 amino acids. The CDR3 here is CSARGVSTGAYGYTF. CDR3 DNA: TGCAGTGCTAGAGGCGTGTCTACAGGGGCGTACGGCTACACCTTC.

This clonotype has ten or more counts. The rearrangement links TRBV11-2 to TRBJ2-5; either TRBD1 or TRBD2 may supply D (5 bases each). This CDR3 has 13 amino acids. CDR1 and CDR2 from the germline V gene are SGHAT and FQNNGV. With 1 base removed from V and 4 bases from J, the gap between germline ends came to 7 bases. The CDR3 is CASSLGGAETQYF. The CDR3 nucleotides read TGTGCCAGCAGCTTAGGAGGGGCAGAGACCCAGTACTTC.

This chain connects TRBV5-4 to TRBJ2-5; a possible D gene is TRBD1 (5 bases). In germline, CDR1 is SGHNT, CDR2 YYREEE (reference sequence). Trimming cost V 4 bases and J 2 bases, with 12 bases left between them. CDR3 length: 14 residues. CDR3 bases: TGTGCCAGCAGCCGGACAAGCTCGCAAGAGACCCAGTACTTC. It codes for CASSRTSSQETQYF.

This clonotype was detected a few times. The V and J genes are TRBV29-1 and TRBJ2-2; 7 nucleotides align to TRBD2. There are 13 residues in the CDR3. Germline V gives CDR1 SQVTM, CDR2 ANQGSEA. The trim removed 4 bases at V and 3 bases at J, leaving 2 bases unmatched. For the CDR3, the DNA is TGCAGCGTTGGCCGGGAGGACACCGGGGAGCTGTTTTTT. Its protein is CSVGREDTGELFF.